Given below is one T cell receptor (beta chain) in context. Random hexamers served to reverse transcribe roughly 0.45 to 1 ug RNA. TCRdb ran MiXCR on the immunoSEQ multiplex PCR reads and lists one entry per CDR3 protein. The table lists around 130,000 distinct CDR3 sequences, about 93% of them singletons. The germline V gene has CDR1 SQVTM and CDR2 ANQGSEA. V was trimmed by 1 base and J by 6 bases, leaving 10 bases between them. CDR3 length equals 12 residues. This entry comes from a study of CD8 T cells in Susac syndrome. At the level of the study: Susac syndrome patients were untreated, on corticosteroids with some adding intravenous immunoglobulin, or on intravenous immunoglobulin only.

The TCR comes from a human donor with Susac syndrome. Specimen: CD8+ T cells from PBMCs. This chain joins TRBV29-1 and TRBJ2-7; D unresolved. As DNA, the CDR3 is TGCAGCGTTGAAGGGTTGTCCCTCGAGCAGTACTTC. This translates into CSVEGLSLEQYF.